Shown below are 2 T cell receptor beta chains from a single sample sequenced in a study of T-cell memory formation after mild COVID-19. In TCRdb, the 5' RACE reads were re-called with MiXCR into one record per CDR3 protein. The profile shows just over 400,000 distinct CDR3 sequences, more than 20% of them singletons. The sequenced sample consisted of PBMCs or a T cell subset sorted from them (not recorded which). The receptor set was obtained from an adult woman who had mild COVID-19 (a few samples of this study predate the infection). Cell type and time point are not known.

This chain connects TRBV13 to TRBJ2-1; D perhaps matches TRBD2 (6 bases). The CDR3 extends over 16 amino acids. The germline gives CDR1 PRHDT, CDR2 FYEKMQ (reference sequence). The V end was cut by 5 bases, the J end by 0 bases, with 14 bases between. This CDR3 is CASSPRETSSYNEQFF. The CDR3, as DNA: TGTGCCAGCAGCCCTCGGGAGACAAGCTCCTACAATGAGCAGTTCTTC.

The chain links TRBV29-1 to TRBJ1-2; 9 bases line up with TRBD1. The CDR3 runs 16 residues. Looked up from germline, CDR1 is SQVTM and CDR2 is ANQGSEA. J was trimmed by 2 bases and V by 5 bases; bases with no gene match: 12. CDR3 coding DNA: TGCAGCGTTTTTAGGTATCGGACAGGGGCAAACTATGGCTACACCTTC. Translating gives CSVFRYRTGANYGYTF.